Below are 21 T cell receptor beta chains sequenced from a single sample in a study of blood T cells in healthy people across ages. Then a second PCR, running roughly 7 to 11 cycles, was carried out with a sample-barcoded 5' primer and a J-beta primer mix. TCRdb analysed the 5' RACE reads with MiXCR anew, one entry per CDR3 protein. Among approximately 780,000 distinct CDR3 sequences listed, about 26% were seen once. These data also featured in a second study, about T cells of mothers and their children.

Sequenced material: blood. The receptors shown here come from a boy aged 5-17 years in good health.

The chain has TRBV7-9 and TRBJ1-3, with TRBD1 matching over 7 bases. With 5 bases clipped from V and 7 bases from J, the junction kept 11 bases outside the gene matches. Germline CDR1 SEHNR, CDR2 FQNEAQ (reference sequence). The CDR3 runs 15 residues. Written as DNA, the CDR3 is TGTGCCAGCAGCGCCCGACAGGGACCGGGGAACACCATATATTTT. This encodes CASSARQGPGNTIYF.

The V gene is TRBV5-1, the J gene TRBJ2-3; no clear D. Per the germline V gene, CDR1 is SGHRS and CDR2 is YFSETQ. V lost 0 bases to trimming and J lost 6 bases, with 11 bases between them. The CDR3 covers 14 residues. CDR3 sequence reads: CASSLARSDDTQYF. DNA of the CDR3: TGCGCCAGCAGCTTGGCCAGGTCAGACGATACGCAGTATTTT.

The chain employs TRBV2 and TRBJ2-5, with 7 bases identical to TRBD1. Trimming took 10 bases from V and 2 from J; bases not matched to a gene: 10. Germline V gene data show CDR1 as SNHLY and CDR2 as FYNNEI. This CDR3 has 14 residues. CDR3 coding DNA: TGTGCCATATTGCCGGGCAGGGGGCAAGAGACCCAGTACTTC. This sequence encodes CAILPGRGQETQYF.

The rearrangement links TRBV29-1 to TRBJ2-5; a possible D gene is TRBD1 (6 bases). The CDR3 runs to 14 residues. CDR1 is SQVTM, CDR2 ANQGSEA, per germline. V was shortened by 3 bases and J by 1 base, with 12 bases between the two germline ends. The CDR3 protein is CSVEGAGFQETQYF. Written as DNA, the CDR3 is TGCAGCGTTGAGGGGGCAGGTTTCCAAGAGACCCAGTACTTC.

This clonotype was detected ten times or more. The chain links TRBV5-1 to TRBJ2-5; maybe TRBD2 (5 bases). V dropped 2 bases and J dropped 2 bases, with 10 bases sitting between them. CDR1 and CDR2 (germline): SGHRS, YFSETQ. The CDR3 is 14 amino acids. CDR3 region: CASSLVSGQETQYF. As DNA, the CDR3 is TGCGCCAGCAGCTTAGTGAGCGGTCAAGAGACCCAGTACTTC.

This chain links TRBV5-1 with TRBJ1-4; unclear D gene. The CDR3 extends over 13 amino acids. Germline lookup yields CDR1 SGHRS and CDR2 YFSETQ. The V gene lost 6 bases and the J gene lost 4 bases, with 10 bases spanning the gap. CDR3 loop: CASTSPFNEKLFF. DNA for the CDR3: TGCGCCAGCACGTCTCCTTTTAATGAAAAACTGTTTTTT.

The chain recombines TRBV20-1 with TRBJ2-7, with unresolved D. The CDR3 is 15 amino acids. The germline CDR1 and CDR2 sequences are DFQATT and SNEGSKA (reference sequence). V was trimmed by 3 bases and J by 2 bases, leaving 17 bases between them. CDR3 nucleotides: TGCAGTGCTAGCGCCTCGCCGGACGTGACCTACGAGCAGTACTTC. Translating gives CSASASPDVTYEQYF.

CDR3 nucleotide sequence: TGTGCCAGCAGTTTAGGAGCAGGGAGGAACACTGAAGCTTTCTTT. Protein product: CASSLGAGRNTEAFF. The V gene is TRBV28, the J gene TRBJ1-1; maybe TRBD1 (5 bases). The V gene lost 2 bases and the J gene lost 1 base, with 11 bases spanning the gap. Germline CDR1 reads MDHEN; CDR2 reads SYDVKM. The CDR3 has 15 residues.

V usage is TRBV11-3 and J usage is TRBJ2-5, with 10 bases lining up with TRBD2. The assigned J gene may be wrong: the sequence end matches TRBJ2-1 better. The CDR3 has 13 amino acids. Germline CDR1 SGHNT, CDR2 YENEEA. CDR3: CASSLNQREGQFF. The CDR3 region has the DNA TGTGCCAGCAGCTTAAATCAGCGGGAGGGGCAGTTCTTC.

The CDR3 nucleotides read TGCGCCAGCAGCGCGACAGGGTACGAGCAGTACTTC. Translating it yields CASSATGYEQYF. This chain joins TRBV5-1 and TRBJ2-7; 7 bases are a match to TRBD1. Germline V gene lookup returns CDR1 SGHRS and CDR2 YFSETQ. V trimming: 4 bases; J trimming: 4 bases; junction bases outside the gene matches: 2. This CDR3 spans 12 amino acids.

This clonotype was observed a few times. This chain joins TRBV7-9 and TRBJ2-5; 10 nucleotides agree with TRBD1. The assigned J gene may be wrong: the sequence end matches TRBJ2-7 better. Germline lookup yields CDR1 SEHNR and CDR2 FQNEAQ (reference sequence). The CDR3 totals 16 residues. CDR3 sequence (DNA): TGTGCCAGCAGCGACCTACCGGGACAGGGGACGCCCGAGCAGTACTTC. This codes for CASSDLPGQGTPEQYF.

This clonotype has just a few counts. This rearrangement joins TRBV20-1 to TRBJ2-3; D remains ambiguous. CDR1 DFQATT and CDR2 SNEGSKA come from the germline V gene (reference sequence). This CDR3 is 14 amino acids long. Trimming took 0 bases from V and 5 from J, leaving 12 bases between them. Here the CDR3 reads CSAREPGSKDTQYF. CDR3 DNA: TGCAGTGCTAGAGAGCCGGGTTCGAAAGATACGCAGTATTTT.

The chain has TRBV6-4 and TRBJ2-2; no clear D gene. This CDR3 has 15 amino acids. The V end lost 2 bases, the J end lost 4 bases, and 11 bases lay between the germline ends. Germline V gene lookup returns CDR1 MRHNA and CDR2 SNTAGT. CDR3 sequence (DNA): TGTGCCAGCAGTGACGATCTGCAAGGCACCGGGGAGCTGTTTTTT. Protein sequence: CASSDDLQGTGELFF.

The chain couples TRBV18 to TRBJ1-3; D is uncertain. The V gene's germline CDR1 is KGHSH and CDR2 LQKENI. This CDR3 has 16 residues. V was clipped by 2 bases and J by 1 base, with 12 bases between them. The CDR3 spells CASSPSSGSSGNTIYF. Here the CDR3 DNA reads TGTGCCAGCTCACCATCTTCGGGTTCTTCTGGAAACACCATATATTTT.

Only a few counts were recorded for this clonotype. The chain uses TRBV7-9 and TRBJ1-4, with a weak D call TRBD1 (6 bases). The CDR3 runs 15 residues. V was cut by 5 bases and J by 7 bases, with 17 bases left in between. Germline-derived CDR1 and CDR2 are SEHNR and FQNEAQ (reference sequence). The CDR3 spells CASSQRGPRSEKLFF. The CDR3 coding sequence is TGTGCCAGCAGCCAGCGGGGGCCGAGGAGTGAAAAACTGTTTTTT.

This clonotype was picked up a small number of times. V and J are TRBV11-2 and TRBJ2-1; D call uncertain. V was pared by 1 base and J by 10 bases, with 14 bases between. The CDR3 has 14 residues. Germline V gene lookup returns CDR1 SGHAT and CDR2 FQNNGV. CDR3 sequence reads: CASSLVDRVMEQFF. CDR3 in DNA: TGTGCCAGCAGCTTAGTAGACCGTGTGATGGAGCAGTTCTTC.

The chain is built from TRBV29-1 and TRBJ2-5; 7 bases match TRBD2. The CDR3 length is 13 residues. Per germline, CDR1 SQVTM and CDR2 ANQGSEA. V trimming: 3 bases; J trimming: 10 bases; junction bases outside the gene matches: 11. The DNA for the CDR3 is TGCAGCGTTGATTTTGTAGCGGGTAGGCACCAGTACTTC. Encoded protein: CSVDFVAGRHQYF.

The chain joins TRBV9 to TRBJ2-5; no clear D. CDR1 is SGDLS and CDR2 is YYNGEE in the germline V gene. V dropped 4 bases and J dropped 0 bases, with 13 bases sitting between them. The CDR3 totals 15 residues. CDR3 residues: CASSPSDTYQETQYF. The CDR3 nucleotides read TGTGCCAGCAGCCCTTCCGACACGTACCAAGAGACCCAGTACTTC.

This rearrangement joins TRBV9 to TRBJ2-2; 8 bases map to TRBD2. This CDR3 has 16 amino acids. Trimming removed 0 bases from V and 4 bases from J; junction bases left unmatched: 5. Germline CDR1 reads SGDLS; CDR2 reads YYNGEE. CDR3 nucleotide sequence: TGTGCCAGCAGCGTAGTTGGCGGGGGGCGCACCGGGGAGCTGTTTTTT. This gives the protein CASSVVGGGRTGELFF.

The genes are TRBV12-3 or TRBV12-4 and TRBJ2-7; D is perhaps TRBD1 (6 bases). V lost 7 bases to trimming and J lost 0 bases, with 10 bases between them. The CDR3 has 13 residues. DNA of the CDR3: TGTGCCAGCAAGGAACAGGGCTCCTACGAGCAGTACTTC. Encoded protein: CASKEQGSYEQYF.

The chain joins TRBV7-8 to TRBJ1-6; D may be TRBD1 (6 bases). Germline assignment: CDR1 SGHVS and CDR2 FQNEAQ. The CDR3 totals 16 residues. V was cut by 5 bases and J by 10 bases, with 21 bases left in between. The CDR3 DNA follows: TGTGCCAGCAGCCGCAGGTCCTATGAAAGGGGGTCACCCCTCCACTTT. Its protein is CASSRRSYERGSPLHF.